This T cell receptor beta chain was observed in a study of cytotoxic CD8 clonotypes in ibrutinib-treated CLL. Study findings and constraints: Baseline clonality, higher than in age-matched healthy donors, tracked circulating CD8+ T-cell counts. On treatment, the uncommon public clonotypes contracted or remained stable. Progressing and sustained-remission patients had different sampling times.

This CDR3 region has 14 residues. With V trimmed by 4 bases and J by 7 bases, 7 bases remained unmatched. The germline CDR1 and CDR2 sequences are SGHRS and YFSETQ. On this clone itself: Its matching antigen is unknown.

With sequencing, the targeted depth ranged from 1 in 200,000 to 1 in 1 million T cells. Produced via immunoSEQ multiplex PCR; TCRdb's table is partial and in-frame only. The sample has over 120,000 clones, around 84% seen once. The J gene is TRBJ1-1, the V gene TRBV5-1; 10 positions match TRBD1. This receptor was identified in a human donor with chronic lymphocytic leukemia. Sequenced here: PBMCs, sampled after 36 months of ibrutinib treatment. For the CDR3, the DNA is TGCGCCAGCAGCACGACAGGGGGCTGGAATGAAGCTTTCTTT. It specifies CASSTTGGWNEAFF.